Presented here are 12 T cell receptor beta chains from one specimen sequenced in a study of blood T cell repertoires in COVID-19. The data were produced by immunoSEQ multiplex PCR, yet TCRdb's version contains in-frame clones alone and is incomplete. The profile shows roughly 190,000 clones, about 93% of them singletons. Material for sequencing was peripheral blood. These receptors came from a man in his fifties or sixties with acute or convalescent COVID-19.

The gene calls are TRBV29-1 and TRBJ2-7, with a weak D call TRBD2 (6 bases). In germline, CDR1 is SQVTM, CDR2 ANQGSEA. The CDR3 is made up of 11 amino acids. V lost 4 bases and J lost 4, with 8 bases in between. CDR3 coding DNA: TGCAGCGTTGTTGGGGGGTACGAGCAGTACTTC. This encodes CSVVGGYEQYF.

The CDR3 coding sequence is TGCGCCAGCAGCCTTCAACAGGAAACCTACGAGCAGTACTTC. It specifies CASSLQQETYEQYF. V gene TRBV4-1 combines with J gene TRBJ2-7; a weak D match, TRBD1 (5 bases). Germline CDR1 is MGHRA and CDR2 is YSYEKL. Trimming pared 4 bases from V and 2 bases from J, leaving 12 bases between. CDR3 length: 14 residues.

Notes on this clone: One end of the junction does not line up with germline, which may come from a read error. The chain uses TRBV5-1 and TRBJ2-7; the match to TRBD1 covers 8 bases. The length of the CDR3 is 14 residues. Per the germline V gene, CDR1 is SGHRS and CDR2 is YFSETQ. Here the CDR3 DNA reads TGCGTCAGCAGCTCCACAGGGGGGACCTACGAGCAGTACTTC. Protein product: CVSSSTGGTYEQYF.

This sequence joins TRBV5-4 and TRBJ2-5, with a weak D call TRBD2 (7 bases). Trimming cost V 5 bases and J 3 bases, with 17 bases left between them. Germline V lookup: CDR1 SGHNT, CDR2 YYREEE (reference sequence). The CDR3 sequence is 15 residues long. CDR3 loop: CASSLGGLAEETQYF. Here the CDR3 DNA reads TGTGCCAGCAGTCTGGGGGGGCTAGCCGAAGAGACCCAGTACTTC.

CDR3 amino acids: CASSPDRGGYTF. In DNA form, the CDR3 reads TGTGCCAGCTCACCGGATCGGGGTGGCTACACCTTC. The chain uses TRBV18 and TRBJ1-2; no definite D call. The CDR3 has 12 residues. V shed 3 bases and J shed 7 bases, with 9 bases lying between them. CDR1 is KGHSH, CDR2 LQKENI, per germline.

CDR3 in DNA: TGTGCCAGCAGCTTACCCGGGACAGGGGTCGTCGAGCAGTACGTC. Translation: CASSLPGTGVVEQYV. The rearrangement uses TRBV5-4 and TRBJ2-7; 10 bases fit TRBD1. CDR1 is SGHNT and CDR2 is YYREEE in the germline V gene (reference sequence). The CDR3 is made up of 15 amino acids. Germline trimming cut 2 bases from V and 6 bases from J; bases unmatched to any gene: 8.

The chain uses TRBV18 and TRBJ2-1; 10 bases agree with TRBD2. The CDR3 spans 15 residues. The V gene end was trimmed by 3 bases and the J gene end by 9 bases; junction bases not matched to a gene: 8. Per the germline V gene, CDR1 is KGHSH and CDR2 is LQKENI. CDR3: CASSPGLANEGEQFF. CDR3 in DNA: TGTGCCAGCTCACCGGGACTAGCGAACGAGGGTGAGCAGTTCTTC.

The chain employs TRBV5-1 and TRBJ2-3, with TRBD1 matching 11 bases. The CDR3 has 15 amino acids. Germline V lookup: CDR1 SGHRS, CDR2 YFSETQ. With V trimmed by 4 bases and J by 6 bases, 7 bases remained unmatched. CDR3 region: CASSLWTGGLDTQYF. The DNA for the CDR3 is TGCGCCAGCAGCCTTTGGACAGGGGGCTTGGATACGCAGTATTTT.

The rearrangement links TRBV24-1 to TRBJ1-5; D not resolved. The CDR3 contains 13 residues. CDR1 is KGHDR, CDR2 SFDVKD, per germline. V lost 5 bases and J lost 7, with 11 bases in between. CDR3 DNA sequence: TGTGCCACCAGTGGGGAGGGTAGCCAGCCCCAGCATTTT. Its translation is CATSGEGSQPQHF.

The rearrangement uses TRBV28 and TRBJ2-7; 8 bases match TRBD1. Germline V CDR1 and CDR2: MDHEN, SYDVKM. V lost 7 bases to trimming and J lost 9 bases; unmatched junction nucleotides: 14. The CDR3 runs to 14 residues. The CDR3 protein is CASTSRDRKSLQYV. The DNA of the CDR3 is TGTGCCAGCACCAGCCGGGACAGGAAGAGTCTGCAGTACGTC.

The chain links TRBV18 to TRBJ2-2; TRBD1 matches 7 bases. The CDR3 consists of 16 residues. CDR1 KGHSH and CDR2 LQKENI come from the germline V gene. Trimming removed 1 base from V and 0 bases from J; junction bases left unmatched: 2. The CDR3 DNA follows: TGTGCCAGCTCACCACGGGACAGCACGAACACCGGGGAGCTGTTTTTT. This translates into CASSPRDSTNTGELFF.

A single count supports this clone. The V call is TRBV12-3 or TRBV12-4, the J call TRBJ1-1; D gene ambiguous. Between the trimmed V and J ends, which lost 3 bases and 5 bases, there was a span of 10 bases. This CDR3 is 13 amino acids long. The CDR3 region is CASSFPVITEAFF. As DNA, the CDR3 is TGTGCCAGCAGTTTTCCGGTAATTACTGAAGCTTTCTTT.